The 10 T cell receptor beta chains listed next were all sequenced from one sample in a study of blood T cell repertoires in COVID-19 (dated by TCRdb to the early 2020s). Libraries were made using the immunoSEQ multiplex PCR assay. Entries here come from immuneACCESS through TCRdb and include only in-frame sequences with V and J called. Some clones fail to appear in such tables; in the studies checked, an unresolved V gene covers under half of the shortfall, and the cause of the remainder is unknown. For this sample the table gives 150,000 or so clones, of which roughly 84% were detected only once. The ten biggest clones cover around 14% of the sample. What was sequenced was peripheral blood. The receptors derive from a young man with active or convalescent COVID-19.

The chain joins TRBV7-9 to TRBJ2-2; a weak D match, TRBD1 (7 bases). The CDR3 sequence is 14 residues long. Trimming removed 6 bases from V and 4 bases from J, with 12 bases in between. Per the germline V gene, CDR1 is SEHNR and CDR2 is FQNEAQ (reference sequence). The CDR3 DNA follows: TGTGCCAGCAGTCCTCAGGGGGGCACCGGGGAGCTGTTTTTT. Translated, it gives CASSPQGGTGELFF.

V is TRBV30 and J is TRBJ2-7; D remains unclear. V was shortened by 0 bases and J by 2 bases, with 14 bases between the two germline ends. The CDR3 runs 15 residues. Germline V CDR1 and CDR2: GTSNPN, SVGIG (reference sequence). The CDR3 here is CAWSVNPTNPYEQYF. The CDR3 region has the DNA TGTGCCTGGAGTGTAAACCCCACAAACCCCTACGAGCAGTACTTC.

This chain joins TRBV15 and TRBJ2-2; TRBD1 is a possible D gene (7 bases). Germline loops: CDR1 LNHNV, CDR2 YYDKDF (reference sequence). The V gene lost 5 bases and the J gene lost 7 bases, with 14 bases spanning the gap. This CDR3 spans 14 amino acids. The CDR3 region is CATSRRGRDGELFF. The CDR3 DNA reads TGTGCCACCAGCCGGAGGGGGCGAGACGGGGAGCTGTTTTTT.

The V gene is TRBV23-1, the J gene TRBJ2-7; D uncertain. TRBV23-1 carries the ORF label, with uncertain function. The CDR3 runs to 13 residues. V shed 10 bases and J shed 4 bases, with 17 bases lying between them. The DNA for the CDR3 is TGCGCCAACGACCTAGTTACTCTATACGAGCAGTACTTC. Amino acid sequence: CANDLVTLYEQYF.

This clone has just one count. The chain is built from TRBV18 and TRBJ2-2; 9 bases match TRBD1. V shed 3 bases and J 0 bases; nucleotides not matched to a gene: 5. The CDR3 consists of 17 residues. Germline V gene data show CDR1 as KGHSH and CDR2 as LQKENI. CDR3 in DNA: TGTGCCAGCTCACCCCCCGGGACAGGGACGAACACCGGGGAGCTGTTTTTT. Its translation: CASSPPGTGTNTGELFF.

This chain links TRBV7-2 with TRBJ2-5, with D possibly TRBD1 on 6 matching bases. Per germline, CDR1 SGHTA and CDR2 FQGNSA. V was shortened by 1 base and J by 5 bases, with 17 bases between the two germline ends. The CDR3 runs to 16 residues. The CDR3 loop is CASSLEVLGAGETQYF. The CDR3 DNA reads TGTGCCAGCAGCTTAGAGGTTCTGGGGGCCGGCGAGACCCAGTACTTC. The entire variable domain, with the rest obtained from reference TRBV7-2 and TRBJ2-5, is as follows: GAGVSQSPSNKVTEKGKDVELRCDPISGHTALYWYRQSLGQGLEFLIYFQGNSAPDKSGLPSDRFSAERTGGSVSTLTIQRTQQEDSAVYLCASSLEVLGAGETQYFGPGTRLLVL.

This clone showed up just a few times. The chain joins TRBV5-1 to TRBJ2-7, with D possibly TRBD1 on 6 matching bases. This CDR3 contains 14 residues. Germline CDR1 SGHRS, CDR2 YFSETQ. V was trimmed by 3 bases and J by 2 bases, leaving 12 bases between them. The CDR3 nucleotides read TGCGCCAGCAGCTCACAGGGTGGAACCTACGAGCAGTACTTC. It encodes CASSSQGGTYEQYF. The full variable domain, with the rest looked up from reference TRBV5-1 and TRBJ2-7, is KAGVTQTPRYLIKTRGQQVTLSCSPISGHRSVSWYQQTPGQGLQFLFEYFSETQRNKGNFPGRFSGRQFSNSRSEMNVSTLELGDSALYLCASSSQGGTYEQYFGPGTRLTVT.

V is TRBV6-5 and J is TRBJ2-3, with D perhaps matching TRBD1 (7 bases). The V gene lost 6 bases and the J gene lost 4 bases, with 14 bases spanning the gap. The CDR3 is 14 residues long. Germline assignment: CDR1 MNHEY and CDR2 SVGAGI. The CDR3 DNA reads TGTGCCAGCAGGAGACAGGGCGGGGCAGATACGCAGTATTTT. Translating it yields CASRRQGGADTQYF.

The chain has TRBV2 and TRBJ1-1, with 11 bases lining up with TRBD1. After removal of 9 bases from V and 0 bases from J, the junction contained 6 bases not matched to a gene. Germline V lookup: CDR1 SNHLY, CDR2 FYNNEI. The CDR3 totals 15 residues. The CDR3 coding sequence is TGTGCCAGTTTCCGGGACAGGGGGATGAACACTGAAGCTTTCTTT. It codes for CASFRDRGMNTEAFF.

The chain couples TRBV20-1 to TRBJ2-1, with a possible D match to TRBD2 (6 bases). The CDR3 is made up of 13 amino acids. Germline CDR1 reads DFQATT; CDR2 reads SNEGSKA (reference sequence). Trimming left V 5 bases short and J 4 bases short, with 12 bases between. The CDR3 loop is CSAGGGAYNEQFF. The CDR3 DNA reads as TGCAGTGCTGGTGGCGGGGCATACAATGAGCAGTTCTTC.